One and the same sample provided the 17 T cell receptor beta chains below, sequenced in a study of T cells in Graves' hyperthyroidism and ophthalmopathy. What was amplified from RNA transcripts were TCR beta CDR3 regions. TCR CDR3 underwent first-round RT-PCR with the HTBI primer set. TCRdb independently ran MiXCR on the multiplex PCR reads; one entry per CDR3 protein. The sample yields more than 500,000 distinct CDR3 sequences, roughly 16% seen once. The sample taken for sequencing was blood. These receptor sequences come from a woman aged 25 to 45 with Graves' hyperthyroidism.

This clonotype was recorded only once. Here the CDR3 reads CASSLRQINTEAFF. CDR3 in DNA: TGTGCCAGCAGTTTAAGGCAGATCAACACTGAAGCTTTCTTT. V usage is TRBV28 and J usage is TRBJ1-1, with unresolved D. Trimming took off 2 bases at V and 2 bases at J, with 9 bases between the two ends. This CDR3 is built from 14 residues. Germline V CDR1 and CDR2: MDHEN, SYDVKM.

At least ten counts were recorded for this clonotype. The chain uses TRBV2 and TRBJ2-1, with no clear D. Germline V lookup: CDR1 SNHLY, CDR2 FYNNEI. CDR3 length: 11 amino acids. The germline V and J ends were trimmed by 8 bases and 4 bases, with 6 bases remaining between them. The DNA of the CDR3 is TGTGCCAGCCTCCAGTACAATGAGCAGTTCTTC. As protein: CASLQYNEQFF.

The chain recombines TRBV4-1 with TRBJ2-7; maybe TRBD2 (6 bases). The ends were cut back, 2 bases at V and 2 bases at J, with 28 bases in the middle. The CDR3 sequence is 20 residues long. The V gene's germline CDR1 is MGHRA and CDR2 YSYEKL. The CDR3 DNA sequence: TGCGCCAGCAGCCAACGTGAGCGAGCGGGTTCGGTTATACCTACCTACGAGCAGTACTTC. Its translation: CASSQRERAGSVIPTYEQYF.

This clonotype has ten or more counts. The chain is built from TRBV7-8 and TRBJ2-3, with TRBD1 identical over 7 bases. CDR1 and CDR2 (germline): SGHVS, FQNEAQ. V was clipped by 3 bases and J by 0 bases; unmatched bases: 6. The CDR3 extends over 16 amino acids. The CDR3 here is CASSLGTAFSTDTQYF. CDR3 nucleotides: TGTGCCAGCAGCTTGGGGACAGCGTTTAGCACAGATACGCAGTATTTT.

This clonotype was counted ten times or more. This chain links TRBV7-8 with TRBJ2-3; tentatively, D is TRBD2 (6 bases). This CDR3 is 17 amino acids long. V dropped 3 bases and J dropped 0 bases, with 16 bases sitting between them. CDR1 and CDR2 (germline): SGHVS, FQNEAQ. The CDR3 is CASSFSLAGPSTDTQYF. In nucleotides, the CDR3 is TGTGCCAGCAGCTTCAGCCTCGCGGGACCTAGCACAGATACGCAGTATTTT.

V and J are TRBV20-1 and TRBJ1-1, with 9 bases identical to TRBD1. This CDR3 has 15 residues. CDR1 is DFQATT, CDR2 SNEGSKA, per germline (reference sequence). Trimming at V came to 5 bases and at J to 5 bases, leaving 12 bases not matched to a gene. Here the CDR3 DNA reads TGCAGTGCTCGAACAAGCGGGACAGGGAAAACTGAAGCTTTCTTT. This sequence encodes CSARTSGTGKTEAFF.

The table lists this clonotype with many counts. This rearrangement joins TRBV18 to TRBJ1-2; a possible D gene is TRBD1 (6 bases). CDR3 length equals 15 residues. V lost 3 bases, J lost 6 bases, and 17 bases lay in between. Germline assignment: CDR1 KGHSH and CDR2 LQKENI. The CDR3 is CASSPSSGTRDGYTF. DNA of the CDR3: TGTGCCAGCTCACCCTCCTCCGGGACAAGGGATGGCTACACCTTC.

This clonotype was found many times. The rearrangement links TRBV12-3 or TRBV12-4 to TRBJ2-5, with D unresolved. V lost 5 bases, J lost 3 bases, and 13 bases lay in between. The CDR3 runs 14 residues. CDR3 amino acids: CASSPQNQEETQYF. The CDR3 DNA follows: TGTGCCAGCAGTCCCCAGAATCAAGAAGAGACCCAGTACTTC.

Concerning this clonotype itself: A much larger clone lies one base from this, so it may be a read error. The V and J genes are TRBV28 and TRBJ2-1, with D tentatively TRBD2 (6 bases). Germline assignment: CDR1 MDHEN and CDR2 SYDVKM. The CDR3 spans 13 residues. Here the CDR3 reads CASRGGAYNEQSF. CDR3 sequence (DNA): TGTGCCAGCAGGGGCGGGGCGTACAATGAGCAGTCCTTC.

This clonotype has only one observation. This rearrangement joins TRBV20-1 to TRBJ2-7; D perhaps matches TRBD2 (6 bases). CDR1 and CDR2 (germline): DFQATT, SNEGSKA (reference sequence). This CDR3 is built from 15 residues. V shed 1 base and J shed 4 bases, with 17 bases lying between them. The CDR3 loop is CSARVPSTRKYEQYF. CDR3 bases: TGCAGTGCTAGAGTCCCTTCGACTAGAAAGTACGAGCAGTACTTC.

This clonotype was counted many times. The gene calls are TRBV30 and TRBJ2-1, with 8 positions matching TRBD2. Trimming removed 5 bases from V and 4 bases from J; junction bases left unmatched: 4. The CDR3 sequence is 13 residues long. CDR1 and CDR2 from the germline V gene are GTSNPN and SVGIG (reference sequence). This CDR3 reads CAWDREGYNEQFF. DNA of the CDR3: TGTGCCTGGGATCGGGAGGGGTACAATGAGCAGTTCTTC.

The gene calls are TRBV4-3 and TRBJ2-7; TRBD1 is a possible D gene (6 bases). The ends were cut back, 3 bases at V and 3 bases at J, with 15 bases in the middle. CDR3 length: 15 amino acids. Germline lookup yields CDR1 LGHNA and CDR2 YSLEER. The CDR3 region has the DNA TGCGCCAGCAGCCAGACATCGACAGGACACTACGAGCAGTACTTC. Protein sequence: CASSQTSTGHYEQYF.

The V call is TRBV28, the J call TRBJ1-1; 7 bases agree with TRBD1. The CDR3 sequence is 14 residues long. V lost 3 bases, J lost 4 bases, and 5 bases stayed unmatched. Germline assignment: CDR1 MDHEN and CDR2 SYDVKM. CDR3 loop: CASSFTGEGTEAFF. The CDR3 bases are TGTGCCAGCAGTTTCACAGGGGAAGGCACTGAAGCTTTCTTT.

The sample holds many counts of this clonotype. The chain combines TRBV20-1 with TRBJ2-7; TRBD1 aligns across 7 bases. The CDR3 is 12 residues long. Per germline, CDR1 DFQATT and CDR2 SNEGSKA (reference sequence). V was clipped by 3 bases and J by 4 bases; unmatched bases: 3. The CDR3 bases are TGCAGTGCTAGCCTGACAGGGTACGAGCAGTACTTC. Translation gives CSASLTGYEQYF.

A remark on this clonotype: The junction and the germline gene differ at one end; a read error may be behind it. Here the CDR3 reads CASSPDRGRGGDTIYF. For the CDR3, the DNA is TGCGCCAGCAGCCCAGACAGGGGGCGAGGAGGAGACACCATATATTTT. V usage is TRBV5-5 and J usage is TRBJ1-3, with 10 bases aligning to TRBD1. The germline CDR1 and CDR2 sequences are SGHKS and YYEKEE (reference sequence). The CDR3 has 16 residues. Using reference TRBV5-5 and TRBJ1-3 for the parts outside the CDR3, the full variable domain is DAGVTQSPTHLIKTRGQQVTLRCSPISGHKSVSWYQQVLGQGPQFIFQYYEKEERGRGNFPDRFSARQFPNYSSELNVNALLLGDSALYLCASSPDRGRGGDTIYFGEGSWLTVV.

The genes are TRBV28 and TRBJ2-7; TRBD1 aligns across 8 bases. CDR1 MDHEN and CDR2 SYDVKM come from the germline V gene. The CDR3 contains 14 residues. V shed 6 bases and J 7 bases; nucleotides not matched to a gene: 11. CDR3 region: CASSRPQGAGEQYF. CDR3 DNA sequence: TGTGCCAGCAGCCGACCCCAGGGGGCGGGGGAGCAGTACTTC.

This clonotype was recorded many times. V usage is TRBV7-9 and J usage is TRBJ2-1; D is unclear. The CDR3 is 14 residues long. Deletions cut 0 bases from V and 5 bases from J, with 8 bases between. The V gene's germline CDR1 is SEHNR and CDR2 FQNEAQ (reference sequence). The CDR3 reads CASSLADSNNEQFF. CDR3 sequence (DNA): TGTGCCAGCAGCTTAGCGGATTCGAACAATGAGCAGTTCTTC.